Listed below are T cell receptor beta chains from one sample, sequenced in a study of T cell responses to AZD1222 COVID-19 vaccine. The method was immunoSEQ multiplex PCR; TCRdb's version includes in-frame clones alone and lacks a portion of them. The sample carries 90,000 to 120,000 clones, around nine tenths recorded once. The input for sequencing was peripheral blood, taken 28 days after the second AZD1222 dose. These receptors were taken from an adult who received the AZD1222 COVID-19 vaccine. Each CDR3 is given with its conserved first and last residue. The D gene is left open where the match is weak. For some rows the clone size is stated as once, few or many, or as a class when expanded; others skip it.

J: TRBJ1-4
size: -
length: 14
V: TRBV28
D: TRBD1
CDR3: CASSAGQGFEKLFF
DNA: TGTGCCAGCAGTGCGGGACAGGGCTTTGAAAAACTGTTTTTT

J: TRBJ2-1
size: once
length: 10
V: TRBV19
D: -
CDR3: CASMGNEQFF
DNA: TGTGCCAGTATGGGCAATGAGCAGTTCTTC

J: TRBJ1-1
size: few
length: 14
V: TRBV4-3
D: TRBD1
CDR3: CASSQDGQGTEAFF
DNA: TGCGCCAGCAGCCAAGACGGACAGGGGACTGAAGCTTTCTTT

J: TRBJ2-2
size: -
length: 16
V: TRBV6-5
D: -
CDR3: CASSYLAGQATGELFF
DNA: TGTGCCAGCAGTTACCTGGCAGGGCAGGCTACCGGGGAGCTGTTTTTT

J: TRBJ2-5
size: -
length: 12
V: TRBV7-9
D: -
CDR3: CASSPQKETQYF
DNA: TGTGCCAGCAGCCCGCAAAAAGAGACCCAGTACTTC

J: TRBJ1-1
size: -
length: 15
V: TRBV6-5
D: -
CDR3: CASRQRDPGGTEAFF
DNA: TGTGCCAGCAGGCAGCGGGACCCCGGGGGGACTGAAGCTTTCTTT

J: TRBJ2-1
size: few
length: 15
V: TRBV5-8
D: TRBD2
CDR3: CASSSGAGGLNEQFF
DNA: TGTGCCAGCAGCTCGGGAGCGGGGGGGCTCAATGAGCAGTTCTTC

J: TRBJ2-3
size: -
length: 16
V: TRBV9
D: -
CDR3: CASSVGGALHIDTQYF
DNA: TGTGCCAGCAGCGTAGGAGGAGCCCTTCATATAGATACGCAGTATTTT

J: TRBJ2-5
size: -
length: 12
V: TRBV6-5
D: TRBD2
CDR3: CASTSGGETQYF
DNA: TGTGCCAGCACCTCGGGGGGAGAGACCCAGTACTTC

J: TRBJ1-6
size: -
length: 14
V: TRBV11-2
D: -
CDR3: CASGLRGVRSPLHF
DNA: TGTGCCAGCGGCCTCCGTGGGGTGCGTTCACCCCTCCACTTT

J: TRBJ2-5
size: -
length: 14
V: TRBV5-6
D: TRBD2
CDR3: CASGSSGGWETQYF
DNA: TGTGCCAGCGGATCTAGCGGGGGCTGGGAGACCCAGTACTTC

J: TRBJ2-3
size: -
length: 14
V: TRBV19
D: -
CDR3: CASGRPSGTDTQYF
DNA: TGTGCCAGTGGGCGGCCCTCGGGCACAGATACGCAGTATTTT

J: TRBJ1-1
size: -
length: 15
V: TRBV9
D: TRBD1
CDR3: CASSARTGVNTEAFF
DNA: TGTGCCAGCAGCGCGCGGACAGGGGTGAACACTGAAGCTTTCTTT

J: TRBJ2-7
size: -
length: 16
V: TRBV6-2/TRBV6-3
D: -
CDR3: CASSNPRQSRLYEQYF
DNA: TGTGCCAGCAGCAACCCAAGACAGTCCCGGCTATACGAGCAGTACTTC

J: TRBJ1-2
size: -
length: 15
V: TRBV27
D: -
CDR3: CASSLTGGLNYGYTF
DNA: TGTGCCAGCAGTCTTACGGGGGGGCTTAACTATGGCTACACCTTC

J: TRBJ1-2
size: -
length: 15
V: TRBV3-1/TRBV3-2
D: -
CDR3: CASSQDATASYGYTF
DNA: TGTGCCAGCAGCCAAGATGCGACAGCGAGCTATGGCTACACCTTC

J: TRBJ2-3
size: -
length: 17
V: TRBV3-1/TRBV3-2
D: TRBD2
CDR3: CASSYSDRGGVADTQYF
DNA: TGTGCCAGCAGCTATAGTGATCGGGGGGGCGTAGCAGATACGCAGTATTTT

J: TRBJ1-1
size: -
length: 15
V: TRBV7-9
D: -
CDR3: CASSLLGAMNTEAFF
DNA: TGTGCCAGCAGCTTACTAGGAGCGATGAACACTGAAGCTTTCTTT